The rows below give T cell receptor beta chains drawn from one sample of a study of blood T cells in healthy people across ages. From the 5' RACE reads, TCRdb called clonotypes with MiXCR, one entry per CDR3 protein. This table has roughly 900,000 distinct CDR3 sequences, around 28% appearing once. The sequencing input was blood. The source of these receptors is a woman over 75 in good health. CDR3s leave out the opening cysteine and the closing phenylalanine or tryptophan. Each record gives: V gene, clone size, J gene, D gene, CDR3 protein. D genes are given only for firm matches. Size is stated for part of the rows, as once, few or many counts, or as a class when the clone is expanded.

>TRBV6-5|NA|TRBJ1-2|TRBD1
ASSPGQGANYDYT
>TRBV7-6|NA|TRBJ2-1|NA
ASSSGVGNNEQF
>TRBV7-2|many|TRBJ2-5|NA
ASSLWLARPQETQY
>TRBV29-1|NA|TRBJ2-5|NA
SVERVAVKTQY
>TRBV28|many|TRBJ2-1|NA
ASSFKSPYNEQF
>TRBV20-1|many|TRBJ2-5|TRBD2
SAFFTLAGRETQY
>TRBV3-1|NA|TRBJ2-2|TRBD2
ASSQDLRLAGGAGELF
>TRBV3-1|many|TRBJ1-4|NA
ASSRFPNEKLF
>TRBV28|few|TRBJ2-1|TRBD1
ASSFLGQGTYNEQF
>TRBV20-1|few|TRBJ2-2|NA
SARASNTGELF
>TRBV4-3|NA|TRBJ2-3|NA
ASSPQGRRTDTQY
>TRBV20-1|few|TRBJ2-1|NA
SARAPTRRKANEQF
>TRBV30|NA|TRBJ2-3|TRBD1
AWTEQGPIDTQY
>TRBV18|NA|TRBJ2-7|NA
ASSPRLDDEQY
>TRBV7-9|NA|TRBJ1-1|NA
ASSSGGGRGLEAF
>TRBV7-8|NA|TRBJ1-5|NA
ASSPPTGSNQPQH
>TRBV25-1|NA|NA|NA
ASRGATDAIYEQY
>TRBV14|many|TRBJ1-1|NA
ASSQQGPKTEAF
>TRBV7-2|many|TRBJ1-2|NA
ASSLDGAGGYT